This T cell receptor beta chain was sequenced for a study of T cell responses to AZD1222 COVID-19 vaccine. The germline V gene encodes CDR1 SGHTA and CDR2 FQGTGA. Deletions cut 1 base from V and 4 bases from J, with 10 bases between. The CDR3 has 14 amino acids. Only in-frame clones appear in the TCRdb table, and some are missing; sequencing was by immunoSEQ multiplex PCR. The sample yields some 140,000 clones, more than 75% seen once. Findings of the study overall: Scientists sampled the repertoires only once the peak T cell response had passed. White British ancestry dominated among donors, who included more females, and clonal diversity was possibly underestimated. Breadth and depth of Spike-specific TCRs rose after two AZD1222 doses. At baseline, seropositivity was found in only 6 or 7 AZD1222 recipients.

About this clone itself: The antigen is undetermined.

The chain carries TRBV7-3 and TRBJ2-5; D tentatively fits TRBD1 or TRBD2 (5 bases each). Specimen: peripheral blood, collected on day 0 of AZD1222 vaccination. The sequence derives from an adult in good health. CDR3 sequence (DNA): TGTGCCAGCAGCTTAAATTTTGGGGGAGAGACCCAGTACTTC. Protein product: CASSLNFGGETQYF.